This T cell receptor beta chain was documented in a study of molecular identifiers for immune sequencing clone quantification. Study-level background: Five aliquots were made in replicates from the RNA of approximately 20,000 or 98,000 naive CD8 cells, and four were sequenced.

Libraries for naive CD8 T cells, which were made from approximately 22,000 to 940,000 sorted cells, drew on 10%, 30% or 50% of the RNA. Sample share makes this clonotype medium-sized. TCRdb reprocessed the PCR reads via MiXCR and lists one record per CDR3 protein. Counted here are more than 10,000 distinct CDR3 sequences, approximately 15% occurring once; the ten biggest clones make up under 2%. Germline CDR1 and CDR2: ENHRY and SYGVKD. The CDR3 is 14 residues long. Trimming stripped 10 bases from V and 2 bases from J, with 16 bases between. The chain has TRBV10-3 and TRBJ2-3, with no clear D. The sequence came from a human donor in good health. Some libraries in this study had Jurkat cell RNA spiked in. The sequenced sample consisted of naive CD8+ T cells from blood, with Jurkat cell RNA spiked in. Sample subset: FACS-sorted CD8+CD4-CCR7+CD45RA+ naive T cells. The CDR3: CATLNSAYTDTQYF. CDR3 nucleotides: TGTGCCACGCTGAACTCGGCCTACACAGATACGCAGTATTTT.